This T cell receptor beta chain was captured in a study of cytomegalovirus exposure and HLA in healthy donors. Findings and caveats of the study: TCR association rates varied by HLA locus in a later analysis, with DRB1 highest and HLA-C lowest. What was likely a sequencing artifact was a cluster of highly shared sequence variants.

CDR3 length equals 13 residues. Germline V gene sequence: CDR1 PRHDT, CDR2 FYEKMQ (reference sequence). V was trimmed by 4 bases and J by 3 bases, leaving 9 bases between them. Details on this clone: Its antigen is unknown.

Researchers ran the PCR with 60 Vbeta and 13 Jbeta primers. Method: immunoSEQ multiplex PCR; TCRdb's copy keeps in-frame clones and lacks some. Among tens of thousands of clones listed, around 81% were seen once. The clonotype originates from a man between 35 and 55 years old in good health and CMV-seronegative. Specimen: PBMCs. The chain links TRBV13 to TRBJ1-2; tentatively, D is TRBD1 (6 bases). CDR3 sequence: CASSSYRDYGYTF. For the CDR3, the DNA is TGTGCCAGCAGCTCCTACAGGGACTATGGCTACACCTTC. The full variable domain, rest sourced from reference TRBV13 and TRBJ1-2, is AAGVIQSPRHLIKEKRETATLKCYPIPRHDTVYWYQQGPGQDPQFLISFYEKMQSDKGSIPDRFSAQQFSDYHSELNMSSLELGDSALYFCASSSYRDYGYTFGSGTRLTVV.